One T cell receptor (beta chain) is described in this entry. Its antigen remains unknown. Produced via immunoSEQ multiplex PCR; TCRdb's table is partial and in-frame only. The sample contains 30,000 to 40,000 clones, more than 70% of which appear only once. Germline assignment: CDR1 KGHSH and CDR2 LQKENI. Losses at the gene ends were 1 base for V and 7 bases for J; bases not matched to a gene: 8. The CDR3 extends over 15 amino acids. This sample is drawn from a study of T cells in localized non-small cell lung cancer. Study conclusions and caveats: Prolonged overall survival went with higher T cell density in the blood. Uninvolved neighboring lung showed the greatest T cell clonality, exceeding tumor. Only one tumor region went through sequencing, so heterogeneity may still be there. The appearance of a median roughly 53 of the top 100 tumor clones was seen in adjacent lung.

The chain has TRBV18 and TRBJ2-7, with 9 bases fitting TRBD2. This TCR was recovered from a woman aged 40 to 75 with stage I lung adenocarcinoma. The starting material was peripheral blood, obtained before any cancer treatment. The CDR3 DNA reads TGTGCCAGCTCACCACGGGGCGGGGGGGCCGGAGAGCAGTACTTC. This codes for CASSPRGGGAGEQYF.